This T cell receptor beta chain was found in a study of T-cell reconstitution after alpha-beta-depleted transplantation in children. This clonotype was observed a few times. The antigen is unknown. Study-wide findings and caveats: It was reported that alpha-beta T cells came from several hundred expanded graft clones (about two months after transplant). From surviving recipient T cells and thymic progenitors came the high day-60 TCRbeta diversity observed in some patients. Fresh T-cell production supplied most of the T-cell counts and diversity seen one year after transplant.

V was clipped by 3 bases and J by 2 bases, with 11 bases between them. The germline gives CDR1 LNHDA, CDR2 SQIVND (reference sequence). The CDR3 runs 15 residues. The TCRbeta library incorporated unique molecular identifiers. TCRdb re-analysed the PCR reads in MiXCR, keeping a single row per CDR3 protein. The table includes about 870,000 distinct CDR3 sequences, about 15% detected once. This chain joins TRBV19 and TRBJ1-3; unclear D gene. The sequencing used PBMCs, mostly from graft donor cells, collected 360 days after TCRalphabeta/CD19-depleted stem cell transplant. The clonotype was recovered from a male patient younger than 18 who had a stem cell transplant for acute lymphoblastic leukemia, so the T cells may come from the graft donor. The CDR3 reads CASSILTLAGNTIYF. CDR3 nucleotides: TGTGCCAGTAGTATTCTAACCCTGGCTGGAAACACCATATATTTT.